This record looks at one T cell receptor beta chain sequence and its context. Its target is unknown. These data originate in a study of vaccination effects on CD4 cells after COVID-19. Regarding the study as a whole: Marked clonal contraction was seen in infection- and vaccine-induced clones late after vaccination. Healthy vaccinees showed cross-reactivity with common cold coronaviruses in only 1 of 255 vaccine-induced clones.

Using immunoSEQ multiplex PCR, the repertoire was profiled, and TCRdb retains in-frame clones only, with some absent. The table records some 21,000 clones, roughly three quarters of them present only once. CD4+ T cells specific for antigen were expanded with viral peptide pools by the ViraFEST assay before sequencing. After more than 8 days in culture, the CD4+ T cells were isolated. Each participant received a vaccine that was either BNT162b2 or mRNA-1273, given as two doses. Germline V gives CDR1 LNHDA, CDR2 SQIVND (reference sequence). V lost 5 bases to trimming and J lost 0 bases, with 11 bases between them. This CDR3 spans 15 amino acids.

The chain carries TRBV19 and TRBJ1-5, with D tentatively TRBD1 (6 bases). Source: CD4+ T cells from PBMCs cultured with HCoV-229E spike peptides, taken after COVID-19 vaccination. This sequence originates from a human donor who received a COVID-19 vaccine. The CDR3 nucleotides are TGTGCCAGTAGTGGACAGCTCTATAGCAATCAGCCCCAGCATTTT. This encodes CASSGQLYSNQPQHF.